Below, 2 T cell receptor beta chains from the same sample are listed, as sequenced in a study of blood T cell repertoires in COVID-19. The table came from immunoSEQ multiplex PCR; TCRdb's copy has only in-frame clones and leaves some out. Of around 190,000 clones in the sample, around 81% are singletons; the top ten hold approximately 10%. The source material was peripheral blood. The source is a woman in her thirties or forties with COVID-19, enrolled during active disease.

The chain's CDR3 is CASSFLGGDEQFF. CDR3 coding DNA: TGCGCCAGCAGCTTTTTAGGGGGCGATGAGCAGTTCTTC. The V gene is TRBV5-1, the J gene TRBJ2-1; 7 bases agree with TRBD1. With 2 bases clipped from V and 8 bases from J, the junction kept 4 bases outside the gene matches. This CDR3 spans 13 amino acids. CDR1 and CDR2 from the germline V gene are SGHRS and YFSETQ.

V usage is TRBV9 and J usage is TRBJ2-1; 7 positions agree with TRBD1. Germline assignment: CDR1 SGDLS and CDR2 YYNGEE. This CDR3 contains 15 residues. Germline trimming cut 4 bases from V and 3 bases from J; bases unmatched to any gene: 7. For the CDR3, the DNA is TGTGCCAGCAGCTCTACAGGGGACAACTACAATGAGCAGTTCTTC. Its protein is CASSSTGDNYNEQFF. Supplemented by reference TRBV9 and TRBJ2-1, the full variable domain reads DSGVTQTPKHLITATGQRVTLRCSPRSGDLSVYWYQQSLDQGLQFLIQYYNGEERAKGNILERFSAQQFPDLHSELNLSSLELGDSALYFCASSSTGDNYNEQFFGPGTRLTVL.